This TCR beta chain is drawn from a study of cytomegalovirus exposure and HLA in healthy donors (dated by TCRdb to 2017 to 2019). Some background on the complete study: An earlier analysis of some 600 of the donors reported approximately 260 Gb of sequence data and 117 million unique TCR beta sequences obtained from approximately 180 million T cells. An early release that covered about 640 HLA-typed donors contained approximately 300 gigabases of sequencing data and about 93 million unique TCR sequences. Of the approximately 400 genotyped donors, 81% were placed in the genetic ancestry cluster associated with self-reported Caucasian donors. The study aimed to test whether cataloging public T cell receptors could reveal signatures of past pathogen exposure. The study used immunosequencing to profile the T cell repertoires of under 700 subjects and linked those repertoires to cytomegalovirus serostatus. In addition to the first cohort of 666 subjects, a separate validation cohort of 120 different subjects was used. To predict cytomegalovirus infection status, the study combined high-throughput TCR immunosequencing, statistical association of individual TCRs with disease status, and machine learning. To study patterns of TCR occurrence, a later analysis re-analyzed previously published TCR beta repertoires from 666 donors and added high-resolution HLA genotyping. Rather than using new phenotypic data, the later analysis identified candidate immune exposures from TCR beta sequences and from how often those sequences occurred across donors. An earlier analysis of several hundred of the donors used high-throughput TCR beta sequencing to judge whether each TCR beta V gene segment behaved as functional or pseudogenic. Donor age, sex, ethnicity and CMV serostatus were compiled together with the repertoire data. A later genetic analysis used genome-wide SNP genotypes for 398 of the 666 donors, treating that subset as a discovery cohort. All discovery cohort repertoires had been generated on a single sequencing platform. Both class I and class II loci were covered by HLA typing, at four-digit resolution. The number of donors typed differed by locus, with about 629-640 for A, B, C, DRB1 and DQB1, around 520 for DQA1, 606 for DPA1, and around 460 for DPB1. A handful of DR-DQ haplotypes were handled as single units for association and clustering because linkage in the cohort was strong. Among some 410 genotyped donors of the cohort, an average of around 250,000 unique TCR beta nucleotide sequences was sequenced per donor, of which about 20% were non-productive. Study-wide conclusions, independent of this receptor: Cytomegalovirus status was reported to be diagnosed by the classifier with high specificity and sensitivity in both the original and validation cohorts. Sequencing depth was assumed to be roughly uniform across donors in the presence/absence analyses, though that assumption may not hold. Because HLA typing was unavailable for some donors at each locus, only the typed subset was used in association tests. A group of highly shared sequence variants was considered likely to be a technical artifact of the sequencing pipeline. About 15 rarely observed V segments, including chromosome 9 orphons, were excluded from the earlier analysis of approximately 600 of the donors because counts were too low. In a later analysis, HLA-associated TCR beta chains showed more clonal expansion and lower generation probabilities than non-associated chains that were equally common. An earlier analysis of some 560 of the donors showed that most TCR beta V segments appeared in productive rearrangements either about 90% or about 30% of the time, which broadly matched IMGT annotations. Most CMV-associated TCR beta chains appeared to be HLA-restricted in a later analysis, and the HLA associations seemed to be driven largely by CMV exposure. In a later analysis, around 15,000 TCR beta sequences were associated with specific HLA alleles at a false discovery rate of 0.05. A later genetic analysis associated a missense DCLRE1C variant with V-gene and J-gene trimming of TCR beta chains, and an independent cohort replicated the association. The study gave a list of 150 to 200 TCR beta chains associated with cytomegalovirus. A later analysis found that TCR association rates varied across HLA loci, with DRB1 alleles showing the most associated TCRs and HLA-C alleles the fewest. Some IMGT-functional V segments, including TRBV6-2 and TRBV6-3, could not be told apart with the 87-base-pair reads, so those segments were excluded. According to a later genetic analysis, donors in an Asian-associated ancestry cluster had fewer N-insertions in productive TCRs than the approximately 610-donor mean. A later analysis reported that several top co-occurrence clusters appeared linked to parvovirus B19, influenza, CMV and Epstein-Barr virus. Three of the identified cytomegalovirus-associated TCR beta chains were confirmed in vitro to be specific for cytomegalovirus antigens. Linkage disequilibrium might explain the correlated functional status among segregating V segments, but an unknown experimental factor could not be excluded. CMV serostatus was the only immune exposure information available for the cohort. A further reported finding was that TCR beta sequences accurately predicted the HLA-A and HLA-B alleles for most subjects in the first cohort. Only TCR beta chains were sequenced in this cohort, and the absence of alpha or paired-chain data limited detectable features. The authors suggested that the approach could potentially be generalized to other disease states and immunological phenotypes. Most TCR sequences were seen in very few donors, while some public TCRs were found in many individuals. When HLA alleles, especially DR and DQ, strongly co-occurred, TCR associations were difficult to assign to individual alleles.

About this clone: Its antigen is not yet known.

The library was obtained by the immunoSEQ multiplex PCR assay. For the multiplex PCR, a mixture combining 60 forward primers for TCR Vbeta segments and 13 reverse primers for TCR Jbeta segments was used. Amplification of the CDR3 region of rearranged TCR beta genes was performed with a multiplex PCR assay on genomic DNA. On the Illumina HiSeq System, the amplified TCR beta libraries were sequenced as 87-base-pair reads. The authors' analysis ran thus. In a later analysis, roughly 80 million unique TCR beta chains were counted across the roughly 700 repertoires, and roughly 9.9 million of these chains were shared by at least two donors. Raw reads were error-corrected and collapsed into unique sequences with a nearest-neighbor algorithm that merged closely related sequences to remove PCR and sequencing errors. CDR3 sequences were aligned to IMGT reference sequences to assign V, D and J gene segments. For a sequence to be retained, a match of at least six nucleotides was required to both a V gene segment and a J gene segment. Rearrangements were called productive when the CDR3 lacked stop codons and stayed in frame with V and J; all others were non-productive. CDR3 was defined by IMGT convention, running from the second conserved V-encoded cysteine to the conserved J-encoded phenylalanine. Sequences without an unambiguous match to a single V gene segment were excluded from the earlier analysis of approximately 600 of the donors. In an earlier analysis of roughly 600 of the donors, a V segment was called functional when productive rearrangements were above 56.7%, and segregating when the standard deviation between donors exceeded 5%. A statistical classification framework was built for diagnosing cytomegalovirus status from the catalog of TCR beta chain sequences. A later analysis assigned V and J genes by comparing TCR nucleotide sequences with IMGT/GENE-DB human TR gene sequences. In a later analysis, CDR3 sequences and most-parsimonious VDJ recombination scenarios were assigned using the TCRdist pipeline. In a later analysis, every TCR beta chain was defined by the combination of its CDR3 amino acid sequence and its V-gene family, and reads without a unique V-gene family were dropped. To address suspected cross-contamination and a sequencing artifact, a later analysis removed several hundred highly shared, low-generation-probability nucleotide sequences. In a later analysis, a clonal expansion index for each public chain was calculated from normalized within-repertoire ranks of inferred template counts. Generation probabilities in a later analysis came from a VDJ recombination model fitted to out-of-frame rearrangements, and those results were checked against IGoR. In a later analysis, hypergeometric tests were used to score TCR-TCR, TCR-HLA and TCR-CMV co-occurrence, with a repertoire-size bias correction applied to TCR pairs. False discovery rates were estimated in a later analysis by permuting HLA or CMV assignments 20 times. A later analysis grouped co-occurring TCRs with DBSCAN, adding TCRdist sequence similarity when clustering within HLA-allele-positive subsets. Repertoires with fewer than 30,000 or more than 120,000 public chains, plus five repertoires with anomalous nucleotide sharing, were excluded from co-occurrence clustering. In its TCRdb copy, this immuneACCESS table keeps in-frame sequences only and misses some clones. Where compared with another copy, unresolved V genes explain less than half of these, and the others have no known cause. D and trimming come from the DNA, and the V and J calls and clone size come from that table. The table for this sample records 150,000 or so clones. The leading ten clones occupy about 1.2% of the sample.

The cohort comprised 666 healthy bone marrow donors. All cohort members were sampled while nominally healthy, although unrecorded immune exposures were likely present. The donor tested CMV seronegative and was one of the 352 seronegative cohort members. Each donor provided a peripheral blood sample, and peripheral blood mononuclear cells were used for TCR beta sequencing. Genomic DNA was extracted from the blood cell samples with the Qiagen DNeasy Blood Extraction Kit. The CDR3 covers 14 residues, taking in both the cysteine and the phenylalanine. Only CDR3 DNA remains: 42 bases, in frame from the first base. For CDR1 and CDR2, the germline V gene lists SGDLS and YYNGEE. The V and J ends are trimmed by 4 bases and 2 bases, leaving 13 bases between them.

The V and J genes are TRBV9 and TRBJ2-7; the D gene lacks a confident call. The source material was PBMCs. The sequence was obtained from a woman aged 55-69 years in good health and CMV-seronegative. The CDR3 protein is CASSPRVPPYEQYF. The base sequence is TGTGCCAGCAGCCCCCGGGTGCCTCCCTACGAGCAGTACTTC.